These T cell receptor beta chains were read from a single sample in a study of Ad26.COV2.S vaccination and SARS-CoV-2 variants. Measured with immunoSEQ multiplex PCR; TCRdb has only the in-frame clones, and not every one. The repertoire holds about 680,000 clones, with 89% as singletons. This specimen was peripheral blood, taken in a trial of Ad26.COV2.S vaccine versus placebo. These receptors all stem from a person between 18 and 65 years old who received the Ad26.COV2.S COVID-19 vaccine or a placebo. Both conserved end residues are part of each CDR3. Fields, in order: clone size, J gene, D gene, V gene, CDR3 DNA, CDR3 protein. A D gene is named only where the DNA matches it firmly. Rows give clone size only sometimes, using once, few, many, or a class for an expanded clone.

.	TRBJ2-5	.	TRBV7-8	TGTGCCAGCAGCCCAGAGGTAAAGACCCAGTACTTC	CASSPEVKTQYF
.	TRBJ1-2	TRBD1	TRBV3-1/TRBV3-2	TGTGCCAGCAGCCATGGACAGGCAATCTATGGCTACACCTTC	CASSHGQAIYGYTF
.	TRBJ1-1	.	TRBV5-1	TGCGCCAGCAGCCCAACAGGGAACCCTGAAGCTTTCTTT	CASSPTGNPEAFF
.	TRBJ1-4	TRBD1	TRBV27	TGTGCCAGCAGTATCTCGGGACAGGGGAATGAAAAACTGTTTTTT	CASSISGQGNEKLFF
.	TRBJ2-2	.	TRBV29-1	TGCAGCGTTGCCAACACGAACACCGGGGAGCTGTTTTTT	CSVANTNTGELFF
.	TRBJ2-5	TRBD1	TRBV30	TGTGCTCTGTCTGGACAGACAGGGCTCCAAGAGACCCAGTACTTC	CALSGQTGLQETQYF
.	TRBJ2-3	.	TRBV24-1	TGTGCCACCAGTGACTGGACTTCCCGGGGCACAGATACGCAGTATTTT	CATSDWTSRGTDTQYF
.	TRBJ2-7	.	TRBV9	TGTGCCAGCAGCGTAGGGAGCGAACCTGCCTACGAGCAGTACTTC	CASSVGSEPAYEQYF
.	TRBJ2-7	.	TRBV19	TGTGCCAGTAGTAACCCCCCGAGATACGAGCAGTACTTC	CASSNPPRYEQYF
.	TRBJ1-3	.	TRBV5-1	TGCGCCAGCAGCCCCGCGTGGAGTCTCGGAAACACCATATATTTT	CASSPAWSLGNTIYF
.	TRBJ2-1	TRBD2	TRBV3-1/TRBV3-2	TGTGCCAGCAGCCAGCTAGCGGGAGGGGATGAGCAGTTCTTC	CASSQLAGGDEQFF
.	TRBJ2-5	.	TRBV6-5	TGTGCCAGCAGTTACTCGTTGGCGCAGGTTGAGACCCAGTACTTC	CASSYSLAQVETQYF
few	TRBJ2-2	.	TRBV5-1	TGCGCCAGCAGCTTGGCGCTAGCGTCGAACACCGGGGAGCTGTTTTTT	CASSLALASNTGELFF
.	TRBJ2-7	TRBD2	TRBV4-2	TGTGCCAGCAGCTACCGACTAGCGGAACCGTACGAGCAGTACTTC	CASSYRLAEPYEQYF
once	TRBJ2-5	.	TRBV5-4	TGTGCCAGCAGCTTGATTCGGGGGCTTGATGGAGAGACCCAGTACTTC	CASSLIRGLDGETQYF
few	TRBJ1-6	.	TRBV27	TGTGCCAGCAGCCCGCCGGGGGTTTCACCCCTCCACTTT	CASSPPGVSPLHF
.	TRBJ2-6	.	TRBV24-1	TGTGCCACCAGTGATGTCGCCCCCTCTGGGGCCAACGTCCTGACTTTC	CATSDVAPSGANVLTF
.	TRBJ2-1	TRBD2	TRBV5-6	TGTGCCAGCAGCTTTAGAGCGGGGCGAATCCCCTACAATGAGCAGTTCTTC	CASSFRAGRIPYNEQFF
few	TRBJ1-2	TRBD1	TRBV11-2	TGTGCCAGCAGCTTAGAGCAGGGGGTTAACTATGGCTACACCTTC	CASSLEQGVNYGYTF
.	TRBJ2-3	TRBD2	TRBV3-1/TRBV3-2	TGTGCCAGCAGCCAAGGCGGGGGGACAGATACGCAGTATTTT	CASSQGGGTDTQYF
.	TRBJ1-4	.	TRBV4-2	TGTGCCAGCAGCCATATTACTCCGGGGGCCCACCGCACTTCAACTAATGAAAAACTGTTTTTT	CASSHITPGAHRTSTNEKLFF
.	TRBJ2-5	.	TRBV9	TGTGCCAGCAGCGTAGGGGGGGCAAACCGTCAAGAGACCCAGTACTTC	CASSVGGANRQETQYF
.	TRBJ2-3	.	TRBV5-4	TGTGCCAGCAGCTTGGGGATAGCGTCAGATACGCAGTATTTT	CASSLGIASDTQYF
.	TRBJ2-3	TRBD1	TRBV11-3	TGTGCCAGCAGCTGGGACAGTACCACAGATACGCAGTATTTT	CASSWDSTTDTQYF
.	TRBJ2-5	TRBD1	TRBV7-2	TGTGCCAGCAGCACCCAGGGGGCCCAGACCCAGTACTTC	CASSTQGAQTQYF
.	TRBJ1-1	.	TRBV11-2	TGTGCCAGCAGCCCGCGACAGGAGAACACTGAAGCTTTCTTT	CASSPRQENTEAFF
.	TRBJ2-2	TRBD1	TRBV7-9	TGTGCCAGCAGACAGGGGGCTGACACCGGGGAGCTGTTTTTT	CASRQGADTGELFF
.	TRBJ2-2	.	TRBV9	TGTGCCAGCAGCGTAGATCCCGGGGCGGGTGGGGAGCTGTTTTTT	CASSVDPGAGGELFF
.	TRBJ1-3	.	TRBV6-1	TGTGCCAGCAGTGTGGAGGGAGGCTACTCTGGAAACACCATATATTTT	CASSVEGGYSGNTIYF